A single sample gave rise to the 11 T cell receptor beta chains below, sequenced in a study of a mutant IDH1 vaccine in newly diagnosed glioma. Documented time point: baseline, week 1 (first vaccination visit). Treatment described: pre-vaccination baseline after standard-of-care therapy. The repertoire was sequenced with immunoSEQ multiplex PCR; TCRdb's copy has only in-frame clones and lacks some. The top ten clones hold roughly 1.3% of a sample with 24,000 or so clones, 93% of them seen once. Specimen: PBMCs, collected from a glioma patient treated with radiotherapy, temozolomide or both. The receptors originated from a man aged 40-49 years with glioma.

The chain recombines TRBV6-4 with TRBJ2-3; TRBD2 aligns across 11 bases. Germline trimming cut 0 bases from V and 4 bases from J; bases unmatched to any gene: 0. CDR1 is MRHNA, CDR2 SNTAGT, per germline. CDR3 length: 15 amino acids. The DNA for the CDR3 is TGTGCCAGCAGTGACTCTAGCGGGAGGGCAGATACGCAGTATTTT. Translated, it gives CASSDSSGRADTQYF.

The rearrangement links TRBV7-3 to TRBJ2-2; D is possibly TRBD2 (5 bases). Per germline, CDR1 SGHTA and CDR2 FQGTGA. V shed 0 bases and J shed 6 bases, with 11 bases lying between them. The CDR3 loop spans 15 amino acids. The CDR3 loop reads CASSLTAGRAGELFF. In nucleotides, the CDR3 is TGTGCCAGCAGCTTAACTGCGGGTAGGGCCGGGGAGCTGTTTTTT.

V and J are TRBV7-2 and TRBJ2-1; the D gene is possibly TRBD2 (6 bases). CDR3 size: 13 residues. The V gene lost 5 bases and the J gene lost 11 bases, with 16 bases spanning the gap. Germline CDR1 SGHTA, CDR2 FQGNSA. As DNA, the CDR3 is TGTGCCAGCAGCCCACAACCGGGACTGAAGCAGTTCTTC. Protein sequence: CASSPQPGLKQFF.

This chain connects TRBV5-1 to TRBJ1-1; TRBD1 might be the D (5 bases). CDR1 and CDR2 from the germline V gene are SGHRS and YFSETQ. The V and J ends lost 0 bases and 5 bases respectively, with 11 bases between them. The CDR3 contains 14 residues. The CDR3 spells CASSLDSWGTEAFF. CDR3 coding DNA: TGCGCCAGCAGCTTGGACTCCTGGGGGACTGAAGCTTTCTTT.

The rearrangement joins TRBV27 to TRBJ2-6, with 8 bases lining up with TRBD2. The length of the CDR3 is 17 residues. J gave up 0 bases and V 4 bases, and 5 bases lay outside the gene matches. From germline, CDR1 is MNHEY and CDR2 SMNVEV (reference sequence). The CDR3 DNA follows: TGTGCCAGCAGTTGGATAGCGGGAACCTCTGGGGCCAACGTCCTGACTTTC. Amino acids: CASSWIAGTSGANVLTF.

V gene TRBV4-1 combines with J gene TRBJ2-5; D remains unclear. The CDR3 loop spans 13 amino acids. V lost 0 bases to trimming and J lost 5 bases, with 7 bases between them. Germline V lookup: CDR1 MGHRA, CDR2 YSYEKL. Written as DNA, the CDR3 is TGCGCCAGCAGCCAAGATAACGGGGAGACCCAGTACTTC. Residues: CASSQDNGETQYF.

Here the CDR3 reads CASSSGQGALNLGTEAFF. Written as DNA, the CDR3 is TGTGCCAGCAGCTCGGGACAGGGGGCGCTTAATCTGGGCACTGAAGCTTTCTTT. This chain joins TRBV5-4 and TRBJ1-1; 12 bases match TRBD1. After removal of 3 bases from V and 4 bases from J, the junction contained 13 bases not matched to a gene. The CDR3 totals 18 residues. The germline V gene encodes CDR1 SGHNT and CDR2 YYREEE (reference sequence).

The V and J genes are TRBV12-5 and TRBJ2-1; TRBD2 might be the D (7 bases). The germline V and J ends were trimmed by 3 bases and 7 bases, with 13 bases remaining between them. Germline-derived CDR1 and CDR2 are LGHNT and FRNRAP. CDR3 length: 14 amino acids. The CDR3 protein is CASGLGGDQNEQFF. The DNA for the CDR3 is TGTGCTAGTGGTTTAGGGGGGGATCAGAATGAGCAGTTCTTC.

The chain has TRBV7-8 and TRBJ1-4, with D unclear. Trimming cost V 2 bases and J 8 bases, with 9 bases left between them. Per the germline V gene, CDR1 is SGHVS and CDR2 is FQNEAQ. This CDR3 spans 13 amino acids. The DNA for the CDR3 is TGTGCCAGCAGCTTAAGGCCGAGGGAAAAACTGTTTTTT. This sequence encodes CASSLRPREKLFF. Filled out from reference TRBV7-8 and TRBJ1-4, the complete variable domain reads GAGVSQSPRYKVAKRGQDVALRCDPISGHVSLFWYQQALGQGPEFLTYFQNEAQLDKSGLPSDRFFAERPEGSVSTLKIQRTQQEDSAVYLCASSLRPREKLFFGSGTQLSVL.

J is TRBJ1-1 and V is TRBV4-2, with 8 bases fitting TRBD1. The V segment lost 1 base and the J segment 7 bases; nucleotides outside the gene matches: 11. CDR1 LGHNA and CDR2 YNFKEQ come from the germline V gene. This CDR3 region has 16 residues. The CDR3 coding sequence is TGTGCCAGCAGCCAAGTTGCGAGCAGGGGGCTTGGTGAAGCTTTCTTT. Its protein product is CASSQVASRGLGEAFF.

The chain is built from TRBV25-1 and TRBJ1-3, with D unclear. Germline V gives CDR1 MGHDK, CDR2 SYGVNS. CDR3 length: 13 amino acids. V was clipped by 3 bases and J by 8 bases, with 11 bases between them. The CDR3 loop reads CASSDPQHYTIYF. The CDR3 nucleotides read TGTGCCAGCAGTGATCCACAGCATTACACCATATATTTT.